These 25 T cell receptor beta chains originate from one sample sequenced in a study of OX40 agonist ivuxolimab in advanced cancers. Clones were read by immunoSEQ multiplex PCR, and TCRdb kept only the in-frame ones, dropping some. This table holds roughly 100,000 clones, just under 85% found once. The starting material was CD4+ or CD8+ T cells sorted from blood, obtained in a trial of the OX40 agonist ivuxolimab. All receptors come from an adult with an advanced solid tumor such as melanoma, head and neck, liver or kidney cancer.

This clone came up once. The chain employs TRBV11-2 and TRBJ1-3; D is ambiguous. The CDR3 is 14 residues long. Germline CDR1 and CDR2: SGHAT and FQNNGV. Trimming shortened V by 5 bases and J by 2 bases, and 10 bases separated the two germline ends. The CDR3 region is CASSRPEAGNTIYF. The CDR3, as DNA: TGTGCCAGCAGCCGTCCAGAGGCTGGAAACACCATATATTTT. Drawing the rest from reference TRBV11-2 and TRBJ1-3, the complete variable domain is EAGVAQSPRYKIIEKRQSVAFWCNPISGHATLYWYQQILGQGPKLLIQFQNNGVVDDSQLPKDRFSAERLKGVDSTLKIQPAKLEDSAVYLCASSRPEAGNTIYFGEGSWLTVV.

This chain links TRBV5-1 with TRBJ1-2; D may be TRBD1 (5 bases). Trimming left V 2 bases short and J 1 base short, with 12 bases between. The CDR3 contains 15 residues. CDR1 is SGHRS and CDR2 is YFSETQ in the germline V gene. Written as DNA, the CDR3 is TGCGCCAGCAGCTTTCTTCAGGGAAGTAACTATGGCTACACCTTC. Translating it yields CASSFLQGSNYGYTF.

The rearrangement uses TRBV18 and TRBJ1-4, with no clear D. V lost 2 bases and J lost 8, with 9 bases in between. The germline CDR1 and CDR2 sequences are KGHSH and LQKENI. The CDR3 runs to 13 residues. The CDR3 region is CASSPGLKEKLFF. The CDR3 region has the DNA TGTGCCAGCTCACCAGGGTTAAAGGAAAAACTGTTTTTT.

This clone was seen a few times. The chain carries TRBV6-5 and TRBJ1-5; D gene ambiguous. Trimming shortened V by 6 bases and J by 0 bases, and 12 bases separated the two germline ends. Germline CDR1 and CDR2: MNHEY and SVGAGI. The length of the CDR3 is 15 residues. The CDR3 is CASSTRPNSNQPQHF. CDR3 sequence (DNA): TGTGCCAGCAGCACCCGACCGAATAGCAATCAGCCCCAGCATTTT.

V usage is TRBV11-3 and J usage is TRBJ2-1; the match to TRBD2 covers 9 bases. CDR1 and CDR2 from the germline V gene are SGHNT and YENEEA. With V trimmed by 5 bases and J by 0 bases, 14 bases remained unmatched. CDR3 length: 19 residues. CDR3 amino acids: CASSTRGGVAGASYNEQFF. CDR3 nucleotides: TGTGCCAGCAGCACCCGGGGTGGGGTAGCGGGGGCCTCCTACAATGAGCAGTTCTTC.

The chain has TRBV7-2 and TRBJ2-5; 8 nucleotides match TRBD1. The tail of the sequence fits TRBJ2-7 better, so the J call may be wrong. The length of the CDR3 is 14 residues. Germline loops: CDR1 SGHTA, CDR2 FQGNSA. CDR3 DNA: TGTGCCAGCAGCGATTTACAGGGGGCCTACGAGCAGTACTTC. Its translation is CASSDLQGAYEQYF.

V gene TRBV15 combines with J gene TRBJ2-1, with 9 bases lining up with TRBD1. Trimming took 3 bases from V and 2 from J; bases not matched to a gene: 5. Germline V CDR1 and CDR2: LNHNV, YYDKDF (reference sequence). The CDR3 is made up of 16 amino acids. The CDR3 loop is CATSRMTGGAYNEQFF. In DNA form, the CDR3 reads TGTGCCACCAGCAGGATGACAGGGGGGGCCTACAATGAGCAGTTCTTC.

The chain links TRBV7-2 to TRBJ1-6; no reliable D call. The V and J ends lost 4 bases and 0 bases respectively, with 7 bases between them. There are 15 residues in the CDR3. Germline CDR1 is SGHTA and CDR2 is FQGNSA. The CDR3 loop reads CASSYPSSYNSPLHF. DNA for the CDR3: TGTGCCAGCAGCTATCCAAGCTCCTATAATTCACCCCTCCACTTT.

The CDR3 nucleotides are TGTGCCAGCAGCTCCACCTACAATGAGCAGTTCTTC. This encodes CASSSTYNEQFF. V usage is TRBV6-5 and J usage is TRBJ2-1; D is unresolved. CDR1 and CDR2 from the germline V gene are MNHEY and SVGAGI. The V end was cut by 6 bases, the J end by 2 bases, with 5 bases between. The CDR3 length is 12 residues.

The chain employs TRBV19 and TRBJ2-2; 7 positions match TRBD2. The CDR3 sequence is 15 residues long. Germline assignment: CDR1 LNHDA and CDR2 SQIVND (reference sequence). With 4 bases clipped from V and 1 base from J, the junction kept 3 bases outside the gene matches. The CDR3 sequence: CASSTREGNTGELFF. CDR3 DNA sequence: TGTGCCAGTAGTACCAGGGAGGGGAACACCGGGGAGCTGTTTTTT. Using reference TRBV19 and TRBJ2-2 for the parts outside the CDR3, the full variable domain is DGGITQSPKYLFRKEGQNVTLSCEQNLNHDAMYWYRQDPGQGLRLIYYSQIVNDFQKGDIAEGYSVSREKKESFPLTVTSAQKNPTAFYLCASSTREGNTGELFFGEGSRLTVL.

The chain joins TRBV9 to TRBJ2-3, with 8 positions matching TRBD1. The germline V gene encodes CDR1 SGDLS and CDR2 YYNGEE. Germline trimming cut 3 bases from V and 7 bases from J; bases unmatched to any gene: 4. CDR3 length equals 13 residues. The CDR3 bases are TGTGCCAGCAGCGGGCAGGGGGCCTATACGCAGTATTTT. Translated: CASSGQGAYTQYF.

The CDR3 region has the DNA TGTGCCTGGAGTGGTCGGCAGGGGGGCGAGCAGTACTTC. Its protein product is CAWSGRQGGEQYF. The gene calls are TRBV30 and TRBJ2-7; D might be TRBD1 (7 bases). Germline CDR1 GTSNPN, CDR2 SVGIG (reference sequence). V was pared by 1 base and J by 6 bases, with 13 bases between. The CDR3 is made up of 13 amino acids.

V gene TRBV7-9 combines with J gene TRBJ2-3; 12 bases align to TRBD2. CDR1 is SEHNR, CDR2 FQNEAQ, per germline (reference sequence). The CDR3 sequence is 17 residues long. V shed 5 bases and J 0 bases; nucleotides not matched to a gene: 6. DNA for the CDR3: TGTGCCAGCAGCCGACTAGCGGGGGCCCTAAGCACAGATACGCAGTATTTT. Encoded protein: CASSRLAGALSTDTQYF.

J is TRBJ2-3 and V is TRBV10-3; 7 bases map to TRBD2. The germline V gene has CDR1 ENHRY and CDR2 SYGVKD. The junction had 7 bases not matched to a gene; V was cut back by 4 bases and J by 0 bases. The CDR3 runs 16 residues. DNA for the CDR3: TGTGCCATCAGTGGGTGGCGGCGGGGGAGCACAGATACGCAGTATTTT. The encoded protein is CAISGWRRGSTDTQYF.

The V gene is TRBV7-9, the J gene TRBJ2-7, with D perhaps matching TRBD1 or TRBD2 (5 bases each). CDR1 is SEHNR and CDR2 is FQNEAQ in the germline V gene (reference sequence). The CDR3 loop spans 15 amino acids. Trimming took off 1 base at V and 0 bases at J, with 10 bases between the two ends. The CDR3 loop reads CASSLGRDASYEQYF. CDR3 coding DNA: TGTGCCAGCAGCTTAGGCCGGGACGCCTCCTACGAGCAGTACTTC.

V usage is TRBV7-2 and J usage is TRBJ2-5; the match to TRBD1 covers 7 bases. The CDR3 consists of 16 residues. The V segment lost 1 base and the J segment 5 bases; nucleotides outside the gene matches: 10. Germline values: CDR1 SGHTA, CDR2 FQGNSA. This CDR3 reads CASSLGEYRGMETQYF. The CDR3 nucleotides read TGTGCCAGCAGCTTAGGGGAATACAGGGGTATGGAGACCCAGTACTTC.

The chain employs TRBV19 and TRBJ1-4, with a weak D call TRBD1 (5 bases). The V end was cut by 3 bases, the J end by 7 bases, with 9 bases between. CDR3 length equals 13 residues. The germline V gene has CDR1 LNHDA and CDR2 SQIVND (reference sequence). Here the CDR3 reads CASSMGQGEKLFF. CDR3 DNA sequence: TGTGCCAGTAGTATGGGTCAGGGTGAAAAACTGTTTTTT.

The chain carries TRBV5-4 and TRBJ1-2; tentative D call: TRBD1 (5 bases). The CDR3 sequence is 15 residues long. The V end lost 3 bases, the J end lost 3 bases, and 15 bases lay between the germline ends. Germline lookup yields CDR1 SGHNT and CDR2 YYREEE (reference sequence). The CDR3 DNA is TGTGCCAGCAGCTCCTTCCAGGCCAGGGACTATGGCTACACCTTC. This codes for CASSSFQARDYGYTF.

The gene calls are TRBV11-2 and TRBJ1-1, with D perhaps TRBD1 (5 bases). Trimming removed 5 bases at V and 6 bases at J, with 16 bases between. CDR3 size: 14 residues. CDR1 is SGHAT, CDR2 FQNNGV, per germline. The CDR3, as DNA: TGTGCCAGCAGCGTTTACGGGACGAAACCTGAAGCTTTCTTT. Translating gives CASSVYGTKPEAFF.

This rearrangement joins TRBV15 to TRBJ2-4, with D maybe TRBD2 (7 bases). Germline assignment: CDR1 LNHNV and CDR2 YYDKDF (reference sequence). The CDR3 has 16 residues. Trimming took 5 bases from V and 5 from J, leaving 19 bases between them. CDR3 region: CATSRPGAGRENIQYF. The CDR3 nucleotides read TGTGCCACCAGCCGACCGGGGGCGGGGAGGGAAAACATTCAGTACTTC.

The V and J genes are TRBV5-1 and TRBJ1-1; D gene ambiguous. Germline V gene data show CDR1 as SGHRS and CDR2 as YFSETQ. The V end was cut by 1 base, the J end by 4 bases, with 14 bases between. CDR3 length: 15 residues. This CDR3 reads CASSLRPEPGTEAFF. The CDR3 DNA reads TGCGCCAGCAGCTTGCGGCCAGAACCGGGCACTGAAGCTTTCTTT. The full variable domain, rest sourced from reference TRBV5-1 and TRBJ1-1, is KAGVTQTPRYLIKTRGQQVTLSCSPISGHRSVSWYQQTPGQGLQFLFEYFSETQRNKGNFPGRFSGRQFSNSRSEMNVSTLELGDSALYLCASSLRPEPGTEAFFGQGTRLTVV.

V and J are TRBV5-4 and TRBJ2-5; a weak D match, TRBD2 (5 bases). CDR1 and CDR2 (germline): SGHNT, YYREEE (reference sequence). V lost 0 bases, J lost 5 bases, and 14 bases lay in between. The CDR3 covers 15 residues. CDR3: CASSLGRTRAETQYF. DNA of the CDR3: TGTGCCAGCAGCTTGGGAAGAACGCGGGCGGAGACCCAGTACTTC.

The V gene is TRBV7-2, the J gene TRBJ2-2, with 9 bases lining up with TRBD2. J gave up 5 bases and V 4 bases, and 8 bases lay outside the gene matches. This CDR3 comprises 16 residues. Germline V gene data show CDR1 as SGHTA and CDR2 as FQGNSA. CDR3 sequence reads: CASSSRRGGLTGELFF. In DNA form, the CDR3 reads TGTGCCAGCAGCTCCCGGCGGGGGGGCCTGACCGGGGAGCTGTTTTTT.

Concerning this clone: The same CDR3 is also encoded by other DNA sequences in this sample. V and J are TRBV4-3 and TRBJ2-3; 9 bases are a match to TRBD2. Germline V lookup: CDR1 LGHNA, CDR2 YSLEER. The V and J ends lost 3 bases and 3 bases, in that order; junction bases with no gene match: 1. This CDR3 has 14 residues. The CDR3: CASSQLAGTDTQYF. CDR3 sequence (DNA): TGCGCCAGCAGCCAGCTAGCGGGGACAGATACGCAGTATTTT.

V usage is TRBV4-3 and J usage is TRBJ1-1, with 8 positions matching TRBD1. Germline V lookup: CDR1 LGHNA, CDR2 YSLEER. The CDR3 length is 15 residues. J lost 5 bases, V lost 3 bases, and 8 bases had no gene match. CDR3 sequence reads: CASSQITGGKTEAFF. CDR3 DNA: TGCGCCAGCAGCCAGATCACAGGGGGAAAAACTGAAGCTTTCTTT.